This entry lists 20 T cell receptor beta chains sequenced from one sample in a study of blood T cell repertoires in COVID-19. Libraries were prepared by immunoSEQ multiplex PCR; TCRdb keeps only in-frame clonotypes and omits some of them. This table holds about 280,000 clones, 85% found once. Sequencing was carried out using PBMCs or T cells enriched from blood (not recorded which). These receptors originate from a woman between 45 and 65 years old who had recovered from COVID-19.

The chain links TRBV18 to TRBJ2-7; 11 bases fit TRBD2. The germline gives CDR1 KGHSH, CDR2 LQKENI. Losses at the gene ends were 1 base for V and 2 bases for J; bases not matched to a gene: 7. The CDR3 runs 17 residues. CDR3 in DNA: TGTGCCAGCTCACCACGGCTAGCGGGAGGTTTAACCTACGAGCAGTACTTC. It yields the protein CASSPRLAGGLTYEQYF. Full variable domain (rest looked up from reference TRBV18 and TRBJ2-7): NAGVMQNPRHLVRRRGQEARLRCSPMKGHSHVYWYRQLPEEGLKFMVYLQKENIIDESGMPKERFSAEFPKEGPSILRIQQVVRGDSAAYFCASSPRLAGGLTYEQYFGPGTRLTVT.

The CDR3 bases are TGCAGTGCTAGTTCCGGGTATCAGCCCCAGCATTTT. Its protein is CSASSGYQPQHF. The V call is TRBV20-1, the J call TRBJ1-5; the D is unclear. Deletions cut 3 bases from V and 5 bases from J, with 8 bases between. Germline V gives CDR1 DFQATT, CDR2 SNEGSKA (reference sequence). CDR3 length: 12 residues.

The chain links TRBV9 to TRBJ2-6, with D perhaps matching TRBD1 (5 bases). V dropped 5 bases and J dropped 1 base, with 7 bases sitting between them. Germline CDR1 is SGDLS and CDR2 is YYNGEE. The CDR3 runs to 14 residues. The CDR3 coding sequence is TGTGCCAGCAGTCCAGGGTCTGGGGCCAACGTCCTGACTTTC. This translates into CASSPGSGANVLTF. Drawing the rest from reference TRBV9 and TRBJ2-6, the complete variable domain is DSGVTQTPKHLITATGQRVTLRCSPRSGDLSVYWYQQSLDQGLQFLIQYYNGEERAKGNILERFSAQQFPDLHSELNLSSLELGDSALYFCASSPGSGANVLTFGAGSRLTVL.

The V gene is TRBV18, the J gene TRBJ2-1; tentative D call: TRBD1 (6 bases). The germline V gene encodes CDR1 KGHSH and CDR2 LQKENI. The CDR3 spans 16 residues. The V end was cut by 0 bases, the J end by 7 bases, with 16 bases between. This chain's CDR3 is CASSPPSGQRTNEQFF. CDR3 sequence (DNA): TGTGCCAGCTCACCACCGTCCGGACAGCGGACAAATGAGCAGTTCTTC. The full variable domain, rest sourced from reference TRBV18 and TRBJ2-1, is NAGVMQNPRHLVRRRGQEARLRCSPMKGHSHVYWYRQLPEEGLKFMVYLQKENIIDESGMPKERFSAEFPKEGPSILRIQQVVRGDSAAYFCASSPPSGQRTNEQFFGPGTRLTVL.

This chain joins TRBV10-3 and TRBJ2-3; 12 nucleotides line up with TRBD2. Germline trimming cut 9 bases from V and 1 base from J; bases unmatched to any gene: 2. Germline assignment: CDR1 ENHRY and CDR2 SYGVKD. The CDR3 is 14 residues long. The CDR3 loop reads CAIRLAGGTDTQYF. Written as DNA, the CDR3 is TGTGCCATTCGACTAGCGGGGGGCACAGATACGCAGTATTTT.

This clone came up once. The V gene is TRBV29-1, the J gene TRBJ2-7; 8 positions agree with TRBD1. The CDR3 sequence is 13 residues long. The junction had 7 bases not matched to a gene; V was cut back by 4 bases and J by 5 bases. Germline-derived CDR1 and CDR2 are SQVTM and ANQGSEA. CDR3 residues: CSVADRTGNEQYF. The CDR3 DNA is TGCAGCGTTGCCGACCGGACAGGGAACGAGCAGTACTTC.

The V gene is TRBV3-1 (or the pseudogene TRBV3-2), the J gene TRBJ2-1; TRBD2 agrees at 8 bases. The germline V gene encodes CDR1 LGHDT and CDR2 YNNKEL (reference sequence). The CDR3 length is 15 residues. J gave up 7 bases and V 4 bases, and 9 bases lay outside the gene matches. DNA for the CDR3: TGTGCCAGCAGCCCGGGAGGGGGGGCAATGAATGAGCAGTTCTTC. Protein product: CASSPGGGAMNEQFF.

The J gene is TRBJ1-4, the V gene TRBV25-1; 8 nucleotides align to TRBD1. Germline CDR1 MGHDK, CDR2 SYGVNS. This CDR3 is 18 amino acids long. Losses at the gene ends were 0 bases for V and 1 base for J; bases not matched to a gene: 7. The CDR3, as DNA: TGTGCCAGCAGTGAATATGCAGGGGGCGCCGTAACTAATGAAAAACTGTTTTTT. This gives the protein CASSEYAGGAVTNEKLFF. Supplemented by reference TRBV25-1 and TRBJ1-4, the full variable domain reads EADIYQTPRYLVIGTGKKITLECSQTMGHDKMYWYQQDPGMELHLIHYSYGVNSTEKGDLSSESTVSRIRTEHFPLTLESARPSHTSQYLCASSEYAGGAVTNEKLFFGSGTQLSVL.

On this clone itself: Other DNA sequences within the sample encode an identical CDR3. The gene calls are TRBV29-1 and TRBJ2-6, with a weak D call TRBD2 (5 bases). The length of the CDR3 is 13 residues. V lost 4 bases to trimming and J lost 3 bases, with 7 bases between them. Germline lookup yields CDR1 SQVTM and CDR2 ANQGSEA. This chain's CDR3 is CSVAGSGANVLTF. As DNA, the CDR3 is TGCAGCGTTGCGGGGAGTGGGGCCAACGTCCTGACTTTC.

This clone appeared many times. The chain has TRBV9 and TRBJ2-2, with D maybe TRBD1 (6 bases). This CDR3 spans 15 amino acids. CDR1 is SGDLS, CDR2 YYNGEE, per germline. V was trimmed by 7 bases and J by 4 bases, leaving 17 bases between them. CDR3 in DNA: TGTGCCAGCCGGCAGGGGAACGTGGGCACCGGGGAGCTGTTTTTT. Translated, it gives CASRQGNVGTGELFF.

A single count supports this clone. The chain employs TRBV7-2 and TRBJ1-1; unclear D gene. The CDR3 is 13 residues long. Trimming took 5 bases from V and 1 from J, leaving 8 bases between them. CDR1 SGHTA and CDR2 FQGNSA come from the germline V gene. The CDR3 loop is CASSTWANTEAFF. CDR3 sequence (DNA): TGTGCCAGCAGCACCTGGGCGAACACTGAAGCTTTCTTT.

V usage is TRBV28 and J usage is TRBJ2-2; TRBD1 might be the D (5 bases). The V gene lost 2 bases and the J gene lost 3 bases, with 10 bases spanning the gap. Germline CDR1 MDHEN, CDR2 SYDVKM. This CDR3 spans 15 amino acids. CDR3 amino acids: CASSLTTGYTGELFF. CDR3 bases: TGTGCCAGCAGTTTAACAACAGGATACACCGGGGAGCTGTTTTTT. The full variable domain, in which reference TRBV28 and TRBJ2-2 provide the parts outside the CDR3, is DVKVTQSSRYLVKRTGEKVFLECVQDMDHENMFWYRQDPGLGLRLIYFSYDVKMKEKGDIPEGYSVSREKKERFSLILESASTNQTSMYLCASSLTTGYTGELFFGEGSRLTVL.

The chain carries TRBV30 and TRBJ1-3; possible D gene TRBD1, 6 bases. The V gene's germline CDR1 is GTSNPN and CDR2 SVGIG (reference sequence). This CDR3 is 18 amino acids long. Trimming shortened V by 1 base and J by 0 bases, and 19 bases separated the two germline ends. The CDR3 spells CAWSEQKGTTLSGNTIYF. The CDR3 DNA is TGTGCCTGGAGTGAACAAAAGGGGACAACTCTCTCTGGAAACACCATATATTTT.

The CDR3 DNA is TGCGCCAGCAGTCGGGCGGGAGGTCCTCGCGCCTACAATGAGCAGTTCTTC. Protein: CASSRAGGPRAYNEQFF. The chain employs TRBV10-1 and TRBJ2-1; 8 bases line up with TRBD2. The CDR3 sequence is 17 residues long. V gave up 5 bases and J gave up 2 bases; unmatched junction bases: 11. CDR1 WNHNN and CDR2 SYGVQD come from the germline V gene (reference sequence).

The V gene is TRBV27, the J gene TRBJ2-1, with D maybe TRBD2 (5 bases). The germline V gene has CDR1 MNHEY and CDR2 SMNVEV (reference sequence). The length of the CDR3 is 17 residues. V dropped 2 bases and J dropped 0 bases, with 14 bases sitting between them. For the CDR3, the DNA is TGTGCCAGCAGTTTAGAACCCGCGGGCCTCTCCTACAATGAGCAGTTCTTC. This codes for CASSLEPAGLSYNEQFF.

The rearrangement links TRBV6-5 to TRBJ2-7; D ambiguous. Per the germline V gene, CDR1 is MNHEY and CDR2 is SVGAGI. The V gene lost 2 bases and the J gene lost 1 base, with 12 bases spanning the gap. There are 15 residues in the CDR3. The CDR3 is CASSYGLASSYEQYF. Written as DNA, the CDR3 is TGTGCCAGCAGTTACGGGCTGGCTTCGTCCTACGAGCAGTACTTC.

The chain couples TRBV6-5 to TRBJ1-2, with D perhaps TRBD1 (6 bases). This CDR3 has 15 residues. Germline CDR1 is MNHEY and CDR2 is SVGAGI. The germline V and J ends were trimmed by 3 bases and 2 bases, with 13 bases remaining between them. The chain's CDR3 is CASSYSSGANYGYTF. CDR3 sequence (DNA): TGTGCCAGCAGTTATTCTTCAGGGGCGAACTATGGCTACACCTTC.

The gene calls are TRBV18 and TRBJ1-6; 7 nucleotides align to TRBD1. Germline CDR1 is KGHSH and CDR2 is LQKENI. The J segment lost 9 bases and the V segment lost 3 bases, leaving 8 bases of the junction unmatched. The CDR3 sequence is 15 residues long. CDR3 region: CASSPFDRAFSPLHF. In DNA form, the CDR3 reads TGTGCCAGCTCACCCTTTGACAGGGCCTTTTCACCCCTCCACTTT.

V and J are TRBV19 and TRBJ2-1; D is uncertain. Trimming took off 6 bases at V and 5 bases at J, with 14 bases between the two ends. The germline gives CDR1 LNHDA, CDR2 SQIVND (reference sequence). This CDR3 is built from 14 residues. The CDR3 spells CASRPISQNNEQFF. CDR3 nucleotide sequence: TGTGCCAGTAGGCCTATTTCCCAAAACAATGAGCAGTTCTTC. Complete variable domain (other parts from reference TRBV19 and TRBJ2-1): DGGITQSPKYLFRKEGQNVTLSCEQNLNHDAMYWYRQDPGQGLRLIYYSQIVNDFQKGDIAEGYSVSREKKESFPLTVTSAQKNPTAFYLCASRPISQNNEQFFGPGTRLTVL.

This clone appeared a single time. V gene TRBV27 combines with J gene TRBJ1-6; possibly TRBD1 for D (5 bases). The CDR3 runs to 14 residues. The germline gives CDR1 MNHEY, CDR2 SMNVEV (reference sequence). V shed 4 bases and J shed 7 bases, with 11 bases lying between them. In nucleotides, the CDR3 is TGTGCCAGCAGTTCCAGGGTTGGGAATTCACCCCTCCACTTT. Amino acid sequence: CASSSRVGNSPLHF.